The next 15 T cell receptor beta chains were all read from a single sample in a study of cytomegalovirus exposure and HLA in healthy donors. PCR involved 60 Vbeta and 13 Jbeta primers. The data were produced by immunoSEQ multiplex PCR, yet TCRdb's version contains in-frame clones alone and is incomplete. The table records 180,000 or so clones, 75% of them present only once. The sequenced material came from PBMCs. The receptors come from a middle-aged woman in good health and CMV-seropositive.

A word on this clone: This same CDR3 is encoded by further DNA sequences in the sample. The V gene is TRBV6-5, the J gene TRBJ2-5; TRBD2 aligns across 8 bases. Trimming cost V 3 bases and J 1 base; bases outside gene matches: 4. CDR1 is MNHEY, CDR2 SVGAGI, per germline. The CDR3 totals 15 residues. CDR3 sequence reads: CASSYGGRIQETQYF. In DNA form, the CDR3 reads TGTGCCAGCAGTTATGGCGGGAGGATCCAAGAGACCCAGTACTTC.

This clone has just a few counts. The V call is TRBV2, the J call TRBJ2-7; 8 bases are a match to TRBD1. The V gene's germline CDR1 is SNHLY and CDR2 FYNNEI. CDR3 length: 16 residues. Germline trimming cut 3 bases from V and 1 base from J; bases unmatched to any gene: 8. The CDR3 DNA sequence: TGTGCCAGCAGTGAGGGTTTCGGGACAGGTTCCTACGAGCAGTACTTC. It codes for CASSEGFGTGSYEQYF.

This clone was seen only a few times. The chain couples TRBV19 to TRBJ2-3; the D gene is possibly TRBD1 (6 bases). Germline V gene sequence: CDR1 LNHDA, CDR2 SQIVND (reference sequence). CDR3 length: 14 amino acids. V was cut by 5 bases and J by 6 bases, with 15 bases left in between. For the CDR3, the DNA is TGTGCCAGTAGTCAACAGGGAAGTGTGGATACGCAGTATTTT. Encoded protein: CASSQQGSVDTQYF.

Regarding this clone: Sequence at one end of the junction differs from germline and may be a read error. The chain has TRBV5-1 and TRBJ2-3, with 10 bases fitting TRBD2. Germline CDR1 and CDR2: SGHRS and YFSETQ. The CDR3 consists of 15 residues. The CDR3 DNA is TGCGCCAGCAGCAACAACCTAGCGGGAGACATGGGGACGCATTTT. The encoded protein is CASSNNLAGDMGTHF.

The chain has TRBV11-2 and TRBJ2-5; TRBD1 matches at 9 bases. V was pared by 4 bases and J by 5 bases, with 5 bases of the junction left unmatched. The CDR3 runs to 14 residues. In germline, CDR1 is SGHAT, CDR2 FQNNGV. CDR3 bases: TGTGCCAGCAGCTCGGGGACAGGGATGGAGACCCAGTACTTC. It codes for CASSSGTGMETQYF.

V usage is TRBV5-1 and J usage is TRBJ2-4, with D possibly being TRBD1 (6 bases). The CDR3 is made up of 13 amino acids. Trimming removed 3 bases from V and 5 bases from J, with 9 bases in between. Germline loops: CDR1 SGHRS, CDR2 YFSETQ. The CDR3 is CASSWTVENIQYF. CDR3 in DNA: TGCGCCAGCAGCTGGACAGTTGAAAACATTCAGTACTTC.

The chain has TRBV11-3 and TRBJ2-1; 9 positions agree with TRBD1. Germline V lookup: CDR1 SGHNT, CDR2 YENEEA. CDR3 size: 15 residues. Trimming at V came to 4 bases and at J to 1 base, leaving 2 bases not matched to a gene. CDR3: CASSWDRASYNEQFF. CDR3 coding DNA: TGTGCCAGCAGCTGGGACAGGGCTTCCTACAATGAGCAGTTCTTC.

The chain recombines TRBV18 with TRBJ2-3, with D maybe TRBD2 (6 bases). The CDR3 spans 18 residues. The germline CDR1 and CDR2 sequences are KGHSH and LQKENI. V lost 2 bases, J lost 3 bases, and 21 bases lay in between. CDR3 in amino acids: CASSPLAGSLSETDTQYF. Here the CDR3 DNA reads TGTGCCAGCTCACCATTGGCGGGGAGCCTGTCTGAAACAGATACGCAGTATTTT. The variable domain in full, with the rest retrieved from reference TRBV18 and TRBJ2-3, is NAGVMQNPRHLVRRRGQEARLRCSPMKGHSHVYWYRQLPEEGLKFMVYLQKENIIDESGMPKERFSAEFPKEGPSILRIQQVVRGDSAAYFCASSPLAGSLSETDTQYFGPGTRLTVL.

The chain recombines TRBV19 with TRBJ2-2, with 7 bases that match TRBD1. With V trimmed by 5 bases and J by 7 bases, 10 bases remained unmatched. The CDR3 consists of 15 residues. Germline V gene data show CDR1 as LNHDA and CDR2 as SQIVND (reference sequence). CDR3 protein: CASSPTGSFHGELFF. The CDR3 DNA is TGTGCCAGTAGTCCGACAGGGTCCTTCCACGGGGAGCTGTTTTTT.

Written as DNA, the CDR3 is TGTGCCAGCAGTGAAAGTGGGGCGCGCACTGAAGCTTTCTTT. This sequence encodes CASSESGARTEAFF. The V gene is TRBV25-1, the J gene TRBJ1-1; TRBD1 is a possible D gene (5 bases). The CDR3 is 14 amino acids. The V and J ends lost 2 bases and 4 bases respectively, with 11 bases between them. CDR1 and CDR2 (germline): MGHDK, SYGVNS.

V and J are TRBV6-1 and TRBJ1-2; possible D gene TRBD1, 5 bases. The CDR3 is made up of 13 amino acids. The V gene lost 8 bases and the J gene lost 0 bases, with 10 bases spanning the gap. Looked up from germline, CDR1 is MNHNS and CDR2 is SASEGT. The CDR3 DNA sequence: TGTGCCAGCTGGGGGGTGGCTAACTATGGCTACACCTTC. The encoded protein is CASWGVANYGYTF.

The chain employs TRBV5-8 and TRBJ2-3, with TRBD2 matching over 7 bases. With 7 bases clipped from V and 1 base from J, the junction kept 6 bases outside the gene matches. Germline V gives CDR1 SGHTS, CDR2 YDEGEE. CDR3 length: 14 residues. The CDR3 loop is CASGGLPRTDTQYF. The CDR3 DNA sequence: TGTGCCAGCGGGGGACTACCCCGCACAGATACGCAGTATTTT.

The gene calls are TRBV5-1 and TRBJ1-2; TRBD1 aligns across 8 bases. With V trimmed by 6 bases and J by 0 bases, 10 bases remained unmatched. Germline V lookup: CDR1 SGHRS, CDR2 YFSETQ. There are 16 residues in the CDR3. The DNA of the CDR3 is TGCGCCAGCACCCCAGGGGGCGCAACCGCTAACTATGGCTACACCTTC. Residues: CASTPGGATANYGYTF.

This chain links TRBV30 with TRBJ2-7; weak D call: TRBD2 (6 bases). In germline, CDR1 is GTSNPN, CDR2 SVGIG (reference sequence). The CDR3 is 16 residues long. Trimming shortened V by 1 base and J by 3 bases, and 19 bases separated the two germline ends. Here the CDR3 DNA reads TGTGCCTGGAGTGGGGCGGGGTCCCCGCGATTCTACGAGCAGTACTTC. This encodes CAWSGAGSPRFYEQYF.

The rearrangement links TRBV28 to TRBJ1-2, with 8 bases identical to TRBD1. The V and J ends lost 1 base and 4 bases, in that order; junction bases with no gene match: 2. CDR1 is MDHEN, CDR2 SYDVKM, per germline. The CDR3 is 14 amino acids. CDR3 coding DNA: TGTGCCAGCAGTTTATTGGGACAGGCCTATGGCTACACCTTC. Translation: CASSLLGQAYGYTF.